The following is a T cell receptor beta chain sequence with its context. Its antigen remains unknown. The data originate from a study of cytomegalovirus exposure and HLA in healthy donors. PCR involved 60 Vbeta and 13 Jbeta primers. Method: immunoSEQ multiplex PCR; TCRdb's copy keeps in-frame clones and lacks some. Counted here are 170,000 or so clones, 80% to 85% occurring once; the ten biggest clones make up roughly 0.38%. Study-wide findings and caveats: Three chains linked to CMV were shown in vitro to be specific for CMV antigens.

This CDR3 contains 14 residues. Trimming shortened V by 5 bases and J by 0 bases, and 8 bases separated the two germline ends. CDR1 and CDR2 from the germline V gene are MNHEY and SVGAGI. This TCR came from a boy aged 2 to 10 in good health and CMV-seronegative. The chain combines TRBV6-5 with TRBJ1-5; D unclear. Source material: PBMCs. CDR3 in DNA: TGTGCCAGCAGTGAACAATATAGCAATCAGCCCCAGCATTTT. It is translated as CASSEQYSNQPQHF.